This T cell receptor (beta chain) was recovered during a study of T-cell reconstitution after alpha-beta-depleted transplantation in children. General study points: Fresh T-cell production supplied most of the T-cell counts and diversity seen one year after transplant.

This clonotype was observed a few times. The antigen remains unidentified. V lost 1 base, J lost 4 bases, and 20 bases lay in between. This CDR3 spans 16 amino acids. In germline, CDR1 is DFQATT, CDR2 SNEGSKA (reference sequence). TCRbeta library preparation incorporated unique molecular identifiers. MiXCR was run by TCRdb on the PCR reads, yielding one entry per CDR3 protein. This sample has hundreds of thousands of distinct CDR3 sequences, with roughly 23% found just once. The sequence was obtained from a boy in the first two years of life who had a stem cell transplant for acute myeloid leukemia, so the T cells may come from the graft donor. The sample consisted of PBMCs, mostly from graft donor cells, taken 360 days after TCRalphabeta/CD19-depleted stem cell transplant. The chain is built from TRBV20-1 and TRBJ2-7, with D unresolved. The CDR3 reads CSARANTDQRVYEQYF. CDR3 DNA sequence: TGCAGTGCTAGAGCCAACACGGACCAAAGGGTGTACGAGCAGTACTTC.